This TCR beta chain was found in a study of technical replicates of blood from several donors. Germline loops: CDR1 MNHNS, CDR2 SASEGT. The germline V and J ends were trimmed by 6 bases and 5 bases, with 7 bases remaining between them. CDR3 length: 11 residues. Assay used: immunoSEQ multiplex PCR; TCRdb lists only in-frame clones, some missing. The sample contains 95,000 or so clones, approximately 95% of which appear only once. The TCR sequence derives from a human donor in good health. Sequencing was carried out using T cells isolated from PBMCs. This rearrangement joins TRBV6-1 to TRBJ2-5; TRBD1 might be the D (5 bases). The CDR3 region has the DNA TGTGCCAGCAGGGGGCTTGAGACCCAGTACTTC. Its protein is CASRGLETQYF.